This T cell receptor (beta chain) was obtained from a study of response to subunit inactivated influenza vaccine. From germline, CDR1 is KGHSH and CDR2 LQKENI. J lost 6 bases, V lost 3 bases, and 10 bases had no gene match. The CDR3 has 15 amino acids. MiXCR, run by TCRdb on the RT-PCR reads, gives a single entry per CDR3 protein. This table has under 500,000 distinct CDR3 sequences, approximately 11% appearing once. Turning to this clonotype: Its antigen remains unknown.

Study findings and constraints: Authors suggested each seasonal flu vaccination may recruit only limited numbers of new T cells.

Sequencing was performed on PBMCs from blood, taken around seven weeks after vaccination. The receptor was derived from a man between 50 and 59 years old who received an inactivated influenza vaccine. The genes are TRBV18 and TRBJ1-1; 7 bases line up with TRBD1. The CDR3 here is CASSPTLDRPPEAFF. The CDR3 bases are TGTGCCAGCTCACCCACTCTGGACAGGCCCCCTGAAGCTTTCTTT.